Listed here are 7 T cell receptor beta chains from one sample, sequenced in a study of cytomegalovirus exposure and HLA in healthy donors. Measured with immunoSEQ multiplex PCR; TCRdb has only the in-frame clones, and not every one. This table has 150,000 to 250,000 clones, approximately 80% appearing once. The sample taken for sequencing was PBMCs. The receptor set was obtained from a woman aged 25 to 39 in good health and CMV-seropositive.

The genes are TRBV5-1 and TRBJ1-4; D remains unclear. V lost 0 bases, J lost 7 bases, and 7 bases lay in between. Germline V CDR1 and CDR2: SGHRS, YFSETQ. The CDR3 extends over 13 amino acids. In nucleotides, the CDR3 is TGCGCCAGCAGCTTGGACGTCGGTGAAAAACTGTTTTTT. Its translation: CASSLDVGEKLFF.

The rearrangement joins TRBV27 to TRBJ1-5, with a weak D call TRBD1 (5 bases). This CDR3 spans 16 amino acids. The germline V gene encodes CDR1 MNHEY and CDR2 SMNVEV (reference sequence). Trimming stripped 3 bases from V and 1 base from J, with 13 bases between. The CDR3 region is CASSFRAGASNQPQHF. The CDR3 DNA reads as TGTGCCAGCAGTTTCAGGGCCGGTGCCAGCAATCAGCCCCAGCATTTT.

The V and J genes are TRBV5-1 and TRBJ2-1; 7 nucleotides line up with TRBD2. The CDR3 consists of 13 residues. CDR1 is SGHRS and CDR2 is YFSETQ in the germline V gene. V lost 4 bases and J lost 5; bases outside the gene matches: 3. As DNA, the CDR3 is TGCGCCAGCAGCCCTAGCGGAGACAATGAGCAGTTCTTC. Amino acids: CASSPSGDNEQFF.

In its sample, this clone was seen a few times. The J gene is TRBJ2-7, the V gene TRBV2, with a possible D match to TRBD1 (6 bases). The germline CDR1 and CDR2 sequences are SNHLY and FYNNEI. There are 14 residues in the CDR3. V was pared by 10 bases and J by 3 bases, with 19 bases between. The CDR3 nucleotides read TGTGCCATGGGCCTATCTGGGGGCAACTACGAGCAGTACTTC. Its protein is CAMGLSGGNYEQYF.

A word on this clone: Other DNA variants within this sample encode the same CDR3. The chain has TRBV5-6 and TRBJ1-2; 7 nucleotides match TRBD1. Germline lookup yields CDR1 SGHDT and CDR2 YYEEEE. V shed 4 bases, J shed 5 bases, and the junction held 5 bases outside the gene matches. The CDR3 runs to 13 residues. The CDR3 DNA reads as TGTGCCAGCAGCCCGGACAGGAATTATGGCTACACCTTC. It codes for CASSPDRNYGYTF.

The chain carries TRBV6-1 and TRBJ2-1, with D possibly being TRBD1 (5 bases). V lost 5 bases and J lost 3, with 14 bases in between. This CDR3 contains 15 residues. Germline loops: CDR1 MNHNS, CDR2 SASEGT. The CDR3 DNA is TGTGCCAGCAGTCTTGACAGACCGCTCTACAATGAGCAGTTCTTC. Protein product: CASSLDRPLYNEQFF.

The chain uses TRBV6-1 and TRBJ1-1, with 7 bases that match TRBD1. Germline V gene lookup returns CDR1 MNHNS and CDR2 SASEGT. The trim removed 4 bases at V and 7 bases at J, leaving 6 bases unmatched. CDR3 length: 13 amino acids. DNA of the CDR3: TGTGCCAGCAGTGCTGTTGGGGACAGTGAAGCTTTCTTT. It translates to CASSAVGDSEAFF.